Listed below are T cell receptor beta chains from one sample, sequenced in a study of identical twins. MiXCR, applied by TCRdb to the 5' RACE reads, yields one record per CDR3 protein. The sample shows 100,000 or so distinct CDR3 sequences, 5.9% of them seen only once. Sequenced material: memory T cells sorted from blood. All receptors derive from a woman between 45 and 60 years old in good health. CDR3s include the opening cysteine and the closing phenylalanine or tryptophan. The D gene is left open where the match is weak. Expanded clones get a size class; other rows say once, few or many, or leave the size out.

>TRBJ2-3|many|-|TRBV3-1
CASSQVGFGAGSMTDTQYF
TGTGCCAGCAGCCAAGTCGGCTTCGGTGCGGGAAGTATGACAGATACGCAGTATTTT
>TRBJ2-5|many|-|TRBV7-9
CASSFRGGAEETQYF
TGTGCCAGCAGCTTTCGGGGCGGGGCTGAAGAGACCCAGTACTTC
>TRBJ1-1|few|TRBD1|TRBV19
CATDRGADTEAFF
TGTGCCACGGACAGGGGCGCGGACACTGAAGCTTTCTTT
>TRBJ1-5|-|-|TRBV11-3
CASSPGGLSNQPQHF
TGTGCCAGCAGCCCTGGGGGTCTTAGCAATCAGCCCCAGCATTTT
>TRBJ2-1|few|TRBD2|TRBV5-1
CASSLAGLELNEQFF
TGCGCCAGCAGCTTGGCCGGACTAGAACTCAATGAGCAGTTCTTC
>TRBJ2-2|many|TRBD2|TRBV11-1
CASSFFASGPHAGELFF
TGTGCCAGCAGCTTTTTTGCTAGCGGGCCCCACGCCGGGGAGCTGTTTTTT
>TRBJ2-3|many|TRBD2|TRBV5-6
CASSFVIAGASTDTQYF
TGTGCCAGCAGCTTCGTAATAGCGGGAGCGAGCACAGATACGCAGTATTTT
>TRBJ2-3|-|TRBD2|TRBV5-1
CASSLTLAAARDTQYF
TGCGCCAGCAGCTTGACCCTAGCGGCCGCCAGAGATACGCAGTATTTT
>TRBJ2-1|many|TRBD2|TRBV18
CASLRAPGPSGTYNEQFF
TGTGCCAGCCTTAGAGCACCGGGTCCTAGCGGGACCTACAATGAGCAGTTCTTC
>TRBJ1-2|many|TRBD1|TRBV5-1
CASSLGYGTGAGYTF
TGCGCCAGCAGCTTGGGGTACGGAACAGGGGCTGGCTACACCTTC
>TRBJ2-2|many|-|TRBV5-1
CASRYTNPGRTGELFF
TGCGCCAGCAGATACACTAACCCTGGGAGAACCGGGGAGCTGTTTTTT
>TRBJ2-5|many|-|TRBV20-1
CSARGGVLMETQYF
TGCAGTGCTAGAGGGGGGGTCCTTATGGAGACCCAGTACTTC
>TRBJ2-1|many|-|TRBV6-6
CASSYAGEHNEQFF
TGTGCCAGCAGTTACGCCGGGGAACACAATGAGCAGTTCTTC
>TRBJ1-5|many|-|TRBV12-3/TRBV12-4
CASSLVGEGQPQHF
TGTGCCAGCAGTTTAGTAGGGGAAGGTCAGCCCCAGCATTTT
>TRBJ2-1|many|TRBD1|TRBV4-2
CASSLSNRGSSYNEQFF
TGTGCCAGCAGCCTTTCAAACAGGGGGAGCTCCTACAATGAGCAGTTCTTC
>TRBJ2-4|many|-|TRBV4-1
CASSQLNLAKNIQYF
TGCGCCAGCAGCCAATTGAATCTAGCCAAAAACATTCAGTACTTC
>TRBJ2-5|many|-|TRBV27
CASSLALGNQETQYF
TGTGCCAGCAGTTTAGCGCTTGGGAATCAAGAGACCCAGTACTTC
>TRBJ1-5|many|-|TRBV27
CASGDRNSNQPQHF
TGTGCCAGCGGAGACAGAAATAGCAATCAGCCCCAGCATTTT
>TRBJ2-3|few|-|TRBV11-1
CASSALRGTDTQYF
TGTGCCAGCAGCGCGCTAAGGGGCACAGATACGCAGTATTTT
>TRBJ2-1|-|TRBD1|TRBV7-9
CASSSPDRGPYNEQFF
TGTGCCAGCAGCTCCCCGGACAGGGGGCCCTACAATGAGCAGTTCTTC
>TRBJ2-1|-|TRBD2|TRBV18
CASSPMTSGRTNEQFF
TGTGCCAGCTCACCGATGACTAGCGGGAGAACGAATGAGCAGTTCTTC
>TRBJ1-1|many|-|TRBV29-1
CSVEPGGPNTEAFF
TGCAGCGTTGAGCCTGGGGGACCGAACACTGAAGCTTTCTTT
>TRBJ2-1|many|TRBD2|TRBV24-1
CATSGLAGGYNEQFF
TGTGCCACCAGTGGGCTAGCGGGAGGATACAATGAGCAGTTCTTC
>TRBJ2-6|few|-|TRBV2
CASSSLPLEANVLTF
TGTGCCAGCAGTTCCCTTCCTCTGGAGGCCAACGTCCTGACTTTC
>TRBJ2-3|many|-|TRBV5-4
CASSLDRIGGGTDTQYF
TGTGCCAGCAGCTTGGATAGAATCGGAGGGGGCACAGATACGCAGTATTTT
>TRBJ2-5|-|TRBD2|TRBV11-3
CASLEAGGPGETQYF
TGTGCCAGCCTAGAGGCGGGAGGGCCTGGTGAGACCCAGTACTTC
>TRBJ2-3|many|-|TRBV7-7
CASSPGLATDTQYF
TGTGCCAGCAGCCCCGGACTGGCCACAGATACGCAGTATTTT
>TRBJ1-2|-|-|TRBV3-1
CASSPTGAEGYTF
TGTGCCAGCAGTCCGACGGGGGCCGAGGGCTACACCTTC
>TRBJ2-6|-|TRBD1|TRBV30
CAWSRDRGRGFGANVLTF
TGTGCCTGGAGCCGAGACAGGGGAAGAGGGTTTGGGGCCAACGTCCTGACTTTC
>TRBJ2-1|many|TRBD1|TRBV24-1
CATSDLQRGQGHNEQFF
TGTGCCACCAGTGATTTGCAAAGAGGACAGGGCCACAATGAGCAGTTCTTC
>TRBJ2-1|many|-|TRBV24-1
CATSDTRRNEQFF
TGTGCCACCAGTGACACCCGCAGGAATGAGCAGTTCTTC
>TRBJ1-2|many|-|TRBV7-9
CASSLEGPRANYGYTF
TGTGCCAGCAGCTTAGAGGGTCCACGAGCTAACTATGGCTACACCTTC
>TRBJ2-3|many|-|TRBV6-1
CASSQEISLSTDTQYF
TGTGCCAGCAGTCAAGAGATAAGCCTAAGCACAGATACGCAGTATTTT
>TRBJ1-1|many|-|TRBV15
CATSTAQTNTEAFF
TGTGCCACCAGCACTGCTCAGACGAACACTGAAGCTTTCTTT
>TRBJ1-1|many|-|TRBV5-1
CASSSSPGRVGNTEAFF
TGCGCCAGCAGCTCCAGTCCAGGGAGAGTCGGGAACACTGAAGCTTTCTTT
>TRBJ2-3|-|-|TRBV28
CASSEDGPSTDTQYF
TGTGCCAGCAGCGAGGACGGCCCTAGCACAGATACGCAGTATTTT
>TRBJ2-1|few|-|TRBV28
CASSLGARTVEQFF
TGTGCCAGCAGCCTGGGGGCCCGAACGGTTGAGCAGTTCTTC
>TRBJ2-7|many|-|TRBV10-3
CAARGSRTTSYEQYF
TGTGCCGCCAGGGGCAGTAGGACTACCTCCTACGAGCAGTACTTC
>TRBJ1-1|many|-|TRBV11-2
CASSLVQSLLGTEAFF
TGTGCCAGCAGCTTAGTCCAGTCCCTCCTTGGCACTGAAGCTTTCTTT
>TRBJ2-1|few|TRBD2|TRBV19
CASTSGRDYNEQFF
TGTGCCAGTACTAGCGGGAGAGACTACAATGAGCAGTTCTTC
>TRBJ2-2|many|TRBD2|TRBV5-4
CASSSGFASGSTGELFF
TGTGCCAGCAGCTCCGGGTTTGCTAGCGGGTCCACCGGGGAGCTGTTTTTT
>TRBJ1-2|many|TRBD1|TRBV6-6
CASINTTPQGGGYTF
TGTGCCAGCATTAACACCACGCCTCAGGGGGGGGGCTACACCTTC
>TRBJ2-7|many|-|TRBV15
CATSREKGFPYEQYF
TGTGCCACCAGCAGAGAGAAGGGGTTCCCCTACGAGCAGTACTTC
>TRBJ1-5|many|-|TRBV5-5
CASSLADGYQPQHF
TGTGCCAGCAGCTTGGCGGACGGTTATCAGCCCCAGCATTTT
>TRBJ2-7|-|-|TRBV28
CASTSGLYEQYF
TGTGCCAGCACCTCCGGACTCTACGAGCAGTACTTC
>TRBJ2-3|many|-|TRBV6-4
CASSDSINKPTDTQYF
TGTGCCAGCAGTGACTCTATAAACAAGCCCACAGATACGCAGTATTTT
>TRBJ1-2|many|-|TRBV12-3/TRBV12-4
CASSPLSGVGTF
TGTGCCAGCTCTCCCCTATCAGGGGTCGGCACCTTC
>TRBJ2-7|many|TRBD1|TRBV11-2
CASSLDRGLGEQYF
TGTGCCAGCAGCTTGGACAGGGGGCTAGGAGAGCAGTACTTC
>TRBJ2-3|many|-|TRBV5-1
CASSLGQATDTQYF
TGCGCCAGCAGCTTGGGACAGGCGACAGATACGCAGTATTTT
>TRBJ1-1|many|-|TRBV11-3
CASSPDAGSVSFF
TGTGCCAGCAGCCCAGATGCAGGGAGCGTATCTTTCTTT
>TRBJ1-4|many|TRBD1|TRBV29-1
CSAGQGSEKLFF
TGCAGCGCGGGACAGGGGAGTGAAAAACTGTTTTTT
>TRBJ1-1|many|-|TRBV5-5
CASSLVPNTEAFF
TGTGCCAGCAGCTTGGTACCGAACACTGAAGCTTTCTTT
>TRBJ1-3|many|-|TRBV4-1
CASSQGGQSSGNTIYF
TGCGCCAGCAGCCAAGGAGGACAGAGCTCTGGAAACACCATATATTTT
>TRBJ1-5|-|-|TRBV5-5
CASSSMSGSTFNQPQHF
TGTGCCAGCAGCTCCATGAGTGGCTCAACTTTCAATCAGCCCCAGCATTTT
>TRBJ2-7|few|-|TRBV6-5
CASSPIPPRGPRSYEQYF
TGTGCCAGCAGCCCCATCCCACCACGGGGGCCGAGGTCCTACGAGCAGTACTTC
>TRBJ2-2|many|-|TRBV5-8
CASRRTLTGELFF
TGTGCCAGCAGGCGGACTTTGACCGGGGAGCTGTTTTTT
>TRBJ1-6|many|-|TRBV5-1
CASRAGAYNSPLHF
TGCGCCAGCAGGGCAGGGGCCTATAATTCACCCCTCCACTTT
>TRBJ2-1|many|-|TRBV7-9
CASSLLRPSRGNEQFF
TGTGCCAGCAGCTTACTCAGACCGAGCCGGGGGAATGAGCAGTTCTTC
>TRBJ1-1|many|-|TRBV7-2
CASSPGAGYTEAFF
TGTGCCAGCAGCCCCGGGGCAGGGTACACTGAAGCTTTCTTT